The 25 T cell receptor beta chains reported below all come from one sample, sequenced in a study of post-analysis software for immune sequencing data. Findings and limits, study-wide: Compared with controls, patients had more of about 5 TRBV segments, including TRBV5-6, TRBV5-1 and TRBV20-1.

Prepared TCR beta cDNA libraries contained unique molecular identifiers. MiXCR, applied by TCRdb to the PCR reads, yields one record per CDR3 protein. The sample yields around 260,000 distinct CDR3 sequences, 30% to 45% seen once. Their recognized antigens are unknown. The sample taken for sequencing was blood. Every receptor here comes from a girl between 5 and 17 years old with multiple sclerosis.

Notes on this clonotype: The junction departs from germline at one end; a sequencing error may be responsible. The chain couples TRBV24-1 to TRBJ2-2; TRBD1 aligns across 8 bases. The CDR3 covers 17 residues. Germline V gene data show CDR1 as KGHDR and CDR2 as SFDVKD. The CDR3 nucleotides read TGTGCCACCAGTGTCCCTCCGGGACAGGCGAACACCGGGGAGCGGTTTTTT. Its translation: CATSVPPGQANTGERFF.

Concerning this clonotype: One junction end disagrees with the germline gene, perhaps due to a read error. The chain employs TRBV10-3 and TRBJ2-3; tentative D call: TRBD2 (7 bases). CDR1 ENHRY and CDR2 SYGVKD come from the germline V gene. The CDR3 totals 15 residues. CDR3 coding DNA: TGTGCCATCGGTGAGTCAGGCGGGGGCACAGTTACGCAGTATTTT. It is translated as CAIGESGGGTVTQYF.

This chain links TRBV14 with TRBJ1-3; D not resolved. V gave up 4 bases and J gave up 0 bases, with 10 bases separating them. This CDR3 contains 15 residues. Per the germline V gene, CDR1 is SGHDN and CDR2 is FVKESK. CDR3 protein: CASSPTGSSGNTIYF. The CDR3 coding sequence is TGTGCCAGCAGCCCAACGGGGTCCTCTGGAAACACCATATATTTT.

V gene TRBV5-1 combines with J gene TRBJ1-4; D may be TRBD1 (6 bases). Trimming left V 3 bases short and J 8 bases short, with 17 bases between. This CDR3 has 15 amino acids. From germline, CDR1 is SGHRS and CDR2 YFSETQ. The CDR3 loop reads CASSWGGALEEKLFF. The CDR3, as DNA: TGCGCCAGCAGCTGGGGGGGGGCGTTGGAGGAAAAACTGTTTTTT.

This clonotype has just a few counts. This rearrangement joins TRBV4-1 to TRBJ1-1; unclear D gene. V lost 3 bases and J 1 base, leaving 3 bases between the germline ends. Germline V gives CDR1 MGHRA, CDR2 YSYEKL. This CDR3 region has 12 residues. CDR3 amino acids: CASSHGNTEAFF. The DNA for the CDR3 is TGCGCCAGCAGCCACGGGAACACTGAAGCTTTCTTT.

In this sample, this clonotype turned up a few times. The chain uses TRBV7-2 and TRBJ2-3, with TRBD2 as a possible D gene (6 bases). V lost 4 bases to trimming and J lost 0 bases, with 8 bases between them. CDR3 length equals 14 residues. CDR1 is SGHTA and CDR2 is FQGNSA in the germline V gene. Written as DNA, the CDR3 is TGTGCCAGCAGCTGGGGACTGAGCACAGATACGCAGTATTTT. Its translation: CASSWGLSTDTQYF.

The V call is TRBV2, the J call TRBJ1-2; no firm D call. This CDR3 is 11 amino acids long. V was clipped by 4 bases and J by 4 bases, with 4 bases between them. The germline gives CDR1 SNHLY, CDR2 FYNNEI. The DNA for the CDR3 is TGTGCCAGCAGTGTTACCTATGGCTACACCTTC. Its translation: CASSVTYGYTF.

This clonotype was picked up many times. The V and J genes are TRBV29-1 and TRBJ2-1, with TRBD2 identical over 10 bases. Looked up from germline, CDR1 is SQVTM and CDR2 is ANQGSEA. The CDR3 totals 14 residues. The V segment lost 6 bases and the J segment 5 bases; nucleotides outside the gene matches: 7. CDR3 in amino acids: CSVGSGGGHNEQFF. The CDR3 DNA is TGCAGCGTGGGGAGCGGGGGGGGCCACAATGAGCAGTTCTTC.

The sample holds many counts of this clonotype. V and J are TRBV20-1 and TRBJ2-5; a possible D gene is TRBD1 (6 bases). Germline V gene lookup returns CDR1 DFQATT and CDR2 SNEGSKA (reference sequence). V gave up 3 bases and J gave up 0 bases, with 11 bases separating them. This CDR3 region has 14 residues. For the CDR3, the DNA is TGCAGTGCTAGGCCGGACAGCAACCAAGAGACCCAGTACTTC. Its protein product is CSARPDSNQETQYF.

This clonotype has at least ten counts. V and J are TRBV5-1 and TRBJ2-1, with D perhaps TRBD2 (5 bases). The V and J ends lost 1 base and 2 bases respectively, with 10 bases between them. This CDR3 region has 15 residues. CDR1 and CDR2 (germline): SGHRS, YFSETQ. CDR3 sequence reads: CASSLQRAPYNEQFF. CDR3 nucleotides: TGCGCCAGCAGCTTGCAGAGGGCACCCTACAATGAGCAGTTCTTC.

The rearrangement uses TRBV6-1 and TRBJ1-2; D perhaps matches TRBD1 (6 bases). The CDR3 is 13 amino acids. The germline gives CDR1 MNHNS, CDR2 SASEGT. Trimming took 1 base from V and 9 from J, leaving 12 bases between them. CDR3 sequence reads: CASSEGTAFRYTF. CDR3 nucleotides: TGTGCCAGCAGTGAAGGGACAGCTTTCCGCTACACCTTC.

This clonotype has ten or more counts. V gene TRBV7-9 combines with J gene TRBJ2-3; 12 bases align to TRBD2. Per the germline V gene, CDR1 is SEHNR and CDR2 is FQNEAQ (reference sequence). The CDR3 runs to 14 residues. J lost 6 bases, V lost 7 bases, and 5 bases had no gene match. Here the CDR3 reads CASIRTSGTDTQYF. The CDR3, as DNA: TGTGCCAGCATCCGGACTAGCGGGACGGATACGCAGTATTTT.

In the case of this clonotype: At one boundary the junction diverges from the germline segment, which might be a read error. This chain connects TRBV10-3 to TRBJ2-3, with D tentatively TRBD2 (7 bases). This CDR3 contains 15 residues. CDR1 and CDR2 from the germline V gene are ENHRY and SYGVKD. Here the CDR3 reads CAISEGGGTTDTQYF. The DNA for the CDR3 is TGTGCTATCAGTGAGGGGGGGGGCACCACAGATACGCAGTATTTT.

This clonotype came up a few times. The V and J genes are TRBV6-5 and TRBJ1-2; the D gene is possibly TRBD1 (5 bases). CDR1 is MNHEY, CDR2 SVGAGI, per germline. The V gene lost 2 bases and the J gene lost 8 bases, with 12 bases spanning the gap. This CDR3 is 13 amino acids long. The CDR3 sequence is CASSYQGKGGYTF. The DNA for the CDR3 is TGTGCCAGCAGTTACCAGGGAAAGGGAGGCTACACCTTC.

This clonotype occurred many times. This sequence joins TRBV27 and TRBJ2-1, with TRBD2 identical over 8 bases. V was clipped by 5 bases and J by 7 bases; unmatched bases: 4. CDR3 size: 13 residues. Germline V lookup: CDR1 MNHEY, CDR2 SMNVEV (reference sequence). The CDR3 DNA reads TGTGCCAGCAGTGCTACTAGCGGAAATGAGCAGTTCTTC. Translating it yields CASSATSGNEQFF.

At least ten counts were recorded for this clonotype. The J gene is TRBJ1-1, the V gene TRBV12-5; weak D call: TRBD1 (5 bases). Trimming took off 1 base at V and 4 bases at J, with 13 bases between the two ends. The CDR3 has 15 amino acids. Looked up from germline, CDR1 is LGHNT and CDR2 is FRNRAP. The CDR3 region has the DNA TGTGCTAGTGGTTTGGGAGGGGTGAGAATCACTGAAGCTTTCTTT. Translating it yields CASGLGGVRITEAFF.

The chain is built from TRBV3-1 and TRBJ2-3; D tentatively fits TRBD1 or TRBD2 (5 bases each). CDR3 size: 13 residues. Between the trimmed V and J ends, which lost 0 bases and 4 bases, there was a span of 5 bases. The germline V gene has CDR1 LGHDT and CDR2 YNNKEL (reference sequence). The CDR3 DNA sequence: TGTGCCAGCAGCCAAGAGGGGGCAGATACGCAGTATTTT. It is translated as CASSQEGADTQYF.

Ten or more counts support this clonotype. V is TRBV7-6 and J is TRBJ2-7; the match to TRBD1 covers 8 bases. In germline, CDR1 is SGHVS, CDR2 FNYEAQ. V shed 5 bases and J 2 bases; nucleotides not matched to a gene: 8. The CDR3 runs to 15 residues. The CDR3 is CASSDGQGPAYEQYF. The CDR3 nucleotides are TGTGCCAGCAGCGATGGACAGGGTCCGGCCTACGAGCAGTACTTC.

This clonotype was recorded many times. The V gene is TRBV12-3 or TRBV12-4, the J gene TRBJ1-1; 8 nucleotides align to TRBD1. The CDR3 consists of 14 residues. J gave up 7 bases and V 5 bases, and 9 bases lay outside the gene matches. Here the CDR3 DNA reads TGTGCCAGCAGTCCCTCCGGGACAGGACGTGAAGCTTTCTTT. It translates to CASSPSGTGREAFF.

This rearrangement joins TRBV7-3 to TRBJ2-3; TRBD1 matches 8 bases. V lost 5 bases to trimming and J lost 5 bases; unmatched junction nucleotides: 3. Per the germline V gene, CDR1 is SGHTA and CDR2 is FQGTGA. This CDR3 contains 13 residues. The CDR3, as DNA: TGTGCCAGCAGCCAACAGGGGGGAGATACGCAGTATTTT. Its translation: CASSQQGGDTQYF.

Worth noting for this clonotype: Being one base from a much bigger clone, this may be a read error. The chain combines TRBV5-1 with TRBJ2-5; TRBD1 or TRBD2 may be the D gene (5 bases each). The CDR3 runs 15 residues. V was shortened by 3 bases and J by 2 bases, with 14 bases between the two germline ends. The germline CDR1 and CDR2 sequences are SGHRS and YFSETQ. CDR3 region: CASSYVGTPQETQYF. CDR3 sequence (DNA): TGCGCCAGCAGCTATGTGGGGACCCCTCAAGAGACCCAGTACTTC.

At least ten counts were recorded for this clonotype. The V call is TRBV15, the J call TRBJ2-1, with 11 bases fitting TRBD2. With V trimmed by 1 base and J by 3 bases, 5 bases remained unmatched. The CDR3 totals 17 residues. CDR1 and CDR2 (germline): LNHNV, YYDKDF (reference sequence). Written as DNA, the CDR3 is TGTGCCACCAGCAGAGTGTTAGCGGGAGGGGTCTACAATGAGCAGTTCTTC. It specifies CATSRVLAGGVYNEQFF.

This clonotype was counted a few times. The rearrangement joins TRBV5-5 to TRBJ1-1; D is uncertain. Germline V CDR1 and CDR2: SGHKS, YYEKEE (reference sequence). This CDR3 is 15 amino acids long. Trimming removed 0 bases at V and 5 bases at J, with 14 bases between. The CDR3 DNA reads TGTGCCAGCAGCTTGGCCGACCGTTCAAGGACTGAAGCTTTCTTT. It codes for CASSLADRSRTEAFF. Supplemented by reference TRBV5-5 and TRBJ1-1, the full variable domain reads DAGVTQSPTHLIKTRGQQVTLRCSPISGHKSVSWYQQVLGQGPQFIFQYYEKEERGRGNFPDRFSARQFPNYSSELNVNALLLGDSALYLCASSLADRSRTEAFFGQGTRLTVV.

In its sample, this clonotype was seen many times. The rearrangement uses TRBV12-3 or TRBV12-4 and TRBJ1-2; D unclear. V lost 3 bases to trimming and J lost 8 bases, with 10 bases between them. CDR3 length: 12 residues. CDR3: CASSFDLRGYTF. The CDR3 nucleotides read TGTGCCAGCAGTTTCGATTTGAGGGGCTACACCTTC.

This clonotype occurred once. A single base separates this from a much larger clone, so it may be a read error. V usage is TRBV5-1 and J usage is TRBJ2-7; D is uncertain. CDR3 length: 15 amino acids. V dropped 1 base and J dropped 7 bases, with 18 bases sitting between them. From germline, CDR1 is SGHRS and CDR2 YFSETQ. CDR3 sequence reads: CASSLFEQNKNEQYF. Written as DNA, the CDR3 is TGCGCCAGCAGCTTGTTCGAACAGAATAAAAATGAGCAGTACTTC.